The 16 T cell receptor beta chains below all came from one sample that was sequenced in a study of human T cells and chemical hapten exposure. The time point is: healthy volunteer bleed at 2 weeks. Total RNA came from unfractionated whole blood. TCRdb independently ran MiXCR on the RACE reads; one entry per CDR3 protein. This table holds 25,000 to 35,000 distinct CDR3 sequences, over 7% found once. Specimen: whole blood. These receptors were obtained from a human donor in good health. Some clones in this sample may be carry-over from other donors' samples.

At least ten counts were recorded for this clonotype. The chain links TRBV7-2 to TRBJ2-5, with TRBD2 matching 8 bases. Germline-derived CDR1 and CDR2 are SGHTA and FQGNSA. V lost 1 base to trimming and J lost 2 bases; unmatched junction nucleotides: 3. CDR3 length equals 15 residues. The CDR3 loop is CASSLGSGSQETQYF. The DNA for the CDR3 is TGTGCCAGCAGCTTAGGGAGCGGGAGTCAAGAGACCCAGTACTTC.

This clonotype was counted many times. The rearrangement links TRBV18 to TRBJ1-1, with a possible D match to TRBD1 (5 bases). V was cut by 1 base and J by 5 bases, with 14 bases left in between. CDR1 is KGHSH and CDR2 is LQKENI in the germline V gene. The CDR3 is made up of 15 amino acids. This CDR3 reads CASSPLQGRETEAFF. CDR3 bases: TGTGCCAGCTCACCACTTCAGGGCCGCGAAACTGAAGCTTTCTTT.

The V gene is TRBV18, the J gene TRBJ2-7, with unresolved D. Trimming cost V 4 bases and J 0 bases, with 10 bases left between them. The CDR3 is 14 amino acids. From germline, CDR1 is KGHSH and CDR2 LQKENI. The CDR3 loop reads CASSQETSSYEQYF. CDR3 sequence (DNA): TGTGCCAGCTCACAAGAGACAAGCTCCTACGAGCAGTACTTC. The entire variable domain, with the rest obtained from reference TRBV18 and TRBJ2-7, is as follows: NAGVMQNPRHLVRRRGQEARLRCSPMKGHSHVYWYRQLPEEGLKFMVYLQKENIIDESGMPKERFSAEFPKEGPSILRIQQVVRGDSAAYFCASSQETSSYEQYFGPGTRLTVT.

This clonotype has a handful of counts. The CDR3 sequence is CASSLGKGASTGELFF. Here the CDR3 DNA reads TGTGCCAGCAGCTTGGGAAAGGGGGCTAGCACCGGGGAGCTGTTTTTT. The V gene is TRBV5-4, the J gene TRBJ2-2, with TRBD1 matching 7 bases. Germline V CDR1 and CDR2: SGHNT, YYREEE (reference sequence). This CDR3 is built from 16 residues. J was trimmed by 4 bases and V by 0 bases; bases with no gene match: 6.

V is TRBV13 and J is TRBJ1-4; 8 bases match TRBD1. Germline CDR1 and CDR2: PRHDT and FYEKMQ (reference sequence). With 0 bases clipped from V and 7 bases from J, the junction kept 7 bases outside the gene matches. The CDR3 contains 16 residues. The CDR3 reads CASSLGRTGGGEKLFF. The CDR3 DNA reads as TGTGCCAGCAGCTTAGGCCGTACAGGGGGAGGTGAAAAACTGTTTTTT.

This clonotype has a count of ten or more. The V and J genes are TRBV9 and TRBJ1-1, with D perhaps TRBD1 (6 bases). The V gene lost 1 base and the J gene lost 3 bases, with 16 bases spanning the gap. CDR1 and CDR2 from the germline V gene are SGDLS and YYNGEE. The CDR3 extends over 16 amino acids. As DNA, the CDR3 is TGTGCCAGCAGCGTAAGCCTGGCGGGGGGCTACACTGAAGCTTTCTTT. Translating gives CASSVSLAGGYTEAFF.

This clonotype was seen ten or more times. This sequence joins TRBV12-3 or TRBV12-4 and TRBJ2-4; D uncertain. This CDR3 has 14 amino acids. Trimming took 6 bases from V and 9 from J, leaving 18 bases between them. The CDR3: CASSQGSAMGIQYF. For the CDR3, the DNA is TGTGCCAGCAGCCAAGGGTCGGCGATGGGCATTCAGTACTTC.

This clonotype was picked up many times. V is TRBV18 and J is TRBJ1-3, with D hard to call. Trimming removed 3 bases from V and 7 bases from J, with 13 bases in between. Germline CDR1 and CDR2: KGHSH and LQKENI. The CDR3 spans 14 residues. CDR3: CASSPETGRNTIYF. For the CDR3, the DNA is TGTGCCAGCTCACCCGAGACCGGTCGGAACACCATATATTTT.

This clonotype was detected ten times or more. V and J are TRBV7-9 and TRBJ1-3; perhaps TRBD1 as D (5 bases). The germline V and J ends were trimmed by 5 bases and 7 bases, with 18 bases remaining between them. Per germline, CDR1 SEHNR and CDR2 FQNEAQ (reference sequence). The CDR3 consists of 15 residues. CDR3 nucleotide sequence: TGTGCCAGCAGCATGGGGGTTCGCCTACTGAACACCATATATTTT. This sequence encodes CASSMGVRLLNTIYF.

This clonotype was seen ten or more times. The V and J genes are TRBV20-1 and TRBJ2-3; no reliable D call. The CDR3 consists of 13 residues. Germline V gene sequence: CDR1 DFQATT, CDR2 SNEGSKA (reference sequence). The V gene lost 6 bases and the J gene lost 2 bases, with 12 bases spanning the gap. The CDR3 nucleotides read TGCAGTGCCGCGTGGCAAGACACAGATACGCAGTATTTT. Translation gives CSAAWQDTDTQYF.

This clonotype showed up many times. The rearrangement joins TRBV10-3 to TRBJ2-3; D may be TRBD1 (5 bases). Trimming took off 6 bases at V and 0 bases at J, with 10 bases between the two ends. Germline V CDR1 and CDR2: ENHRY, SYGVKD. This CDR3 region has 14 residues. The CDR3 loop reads CAIRSDRSTDTQYF. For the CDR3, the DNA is TGTGCCATCAGGTCAGACAGAAGCACAGATACGCAGTATTTT.

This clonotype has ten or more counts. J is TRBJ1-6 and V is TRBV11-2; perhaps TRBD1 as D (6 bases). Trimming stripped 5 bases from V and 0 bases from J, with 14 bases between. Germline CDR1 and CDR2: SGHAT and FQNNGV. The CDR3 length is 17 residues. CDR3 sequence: CASSTRLQGSYNSPLHF. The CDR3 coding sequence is TGTGCCAGCAGCACGAGATTACAGGGCTCCTATAATTCACCCCTCCACTTT. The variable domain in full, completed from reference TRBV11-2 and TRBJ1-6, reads EAGVAQSPRYKIIEKRQSVAFWCNPISGHATLYWYQQILGQGPKLLIQFQNNGVVDDSQLPKDRFSAERLKGVDSTLKIQPAKLEDSAVYLCASSTRLQGSYNSPLHFGNGTRLTVT.

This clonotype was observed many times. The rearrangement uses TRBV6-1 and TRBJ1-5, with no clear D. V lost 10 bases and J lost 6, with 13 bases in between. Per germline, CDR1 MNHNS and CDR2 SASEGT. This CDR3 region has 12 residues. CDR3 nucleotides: TGTGCCATCCGAGACGGGAGTCAGCCCCAGCATTTT. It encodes CAIRDGSQPQHF.

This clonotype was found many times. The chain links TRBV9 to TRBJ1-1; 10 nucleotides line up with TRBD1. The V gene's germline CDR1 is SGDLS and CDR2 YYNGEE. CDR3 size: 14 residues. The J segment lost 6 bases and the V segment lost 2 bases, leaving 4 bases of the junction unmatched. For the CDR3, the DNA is TGTGCCAGCAGCGTGGAGGGACAGGGGTCTGAAGCTTTCTTT. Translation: CASSVEGQGSEAFF.

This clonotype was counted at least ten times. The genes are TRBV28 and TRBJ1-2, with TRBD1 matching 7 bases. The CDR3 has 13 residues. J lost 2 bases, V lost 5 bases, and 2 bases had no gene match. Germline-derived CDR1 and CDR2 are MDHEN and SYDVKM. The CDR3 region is CASSQGQNYGYTF. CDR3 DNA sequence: TGTGCCAGCAGTCAGGGACAGAACTATGGCTACACCTTC.

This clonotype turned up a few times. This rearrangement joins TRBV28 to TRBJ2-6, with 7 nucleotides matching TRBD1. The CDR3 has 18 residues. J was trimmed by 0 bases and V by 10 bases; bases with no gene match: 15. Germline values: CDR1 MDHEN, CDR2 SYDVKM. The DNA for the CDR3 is TGTGCCACCCACCCCGGGTCAGGGGGTTTCTCTGGGGCCAACGTCCTGACTTTC. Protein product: CATHPGSGGFSGANVLTF. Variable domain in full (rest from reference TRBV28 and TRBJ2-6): DVKVTQSSRYLVKRTGEKVFLECVQDMDHENMFWYRQDPGLGLRLIYFSYDVKMKEKGDIPEGYSVSREKKERFSLILESASTNQTSMYLCATHPGSGGFSGANVLTFGAGSRLTVL.